This T cell receptor (beta chain) was retrieved from a study of T-cell memory formation after mild COVID-19. 5'RACE primed from the constant segment yielded TCR alpha and TCR beta cDNA libraries bearing sample barcodes and UMIs. TCRdb re-analysed the 5' RACE reads in MiXCR, keeping a single row per CDR3 protein. This sample has hundreds of thousands of distinct CDR3 sequences, with approximately 29% found just once. Notes on the study in general: CD4+ contracting clones lay mainly in CM and EM, CD8+ ones in EMRA. Clones contracting across day 15 to 85 had a balanced CD4/CD8 profile; later expanding clones leaned CD4+. Memory sampled before infection contained some responding clones, suggesting cross-reactive memory joined.

This clonotype has a handful of counts. The antigen remains unidentified. The sequenced material came from PBMCs or a T cell subset sorted from them (not recorded which). The sequence derives from an adult woman who had mild COVID-19 (a few samples of this study predate the infection). Cell type and time point are not known.

CDR3 residues: CASSNTDRGLNGELFF. CDR3 coding DNA: TGTGCCAGCAGCAATACCGACAGGGGGCTGAACGGGGAGCTGTTTTTT. The J gene is TRBJ2-2, the V gene TRBV7-9; 10 bases are shared with TRBD1. This CDR3 is built from 16 residues. V lost 5 bases to trimming and J lost 7 bases; unmatched junction nucleotides: 10. Germline V gives CDR1 SEHNR, CDR2 FQNEAQ (reference sequence).